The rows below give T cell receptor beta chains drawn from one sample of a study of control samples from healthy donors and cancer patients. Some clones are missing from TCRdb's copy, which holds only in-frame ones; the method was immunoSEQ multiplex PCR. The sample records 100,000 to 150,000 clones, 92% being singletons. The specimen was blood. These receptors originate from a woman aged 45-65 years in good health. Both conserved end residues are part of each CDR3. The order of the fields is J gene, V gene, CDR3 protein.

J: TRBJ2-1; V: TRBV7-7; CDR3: CASSWNRDNEQFF
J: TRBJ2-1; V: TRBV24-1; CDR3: CATKGVLNEQFF
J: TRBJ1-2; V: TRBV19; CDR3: CASSIDGQFGGYTF
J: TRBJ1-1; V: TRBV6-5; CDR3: CASSSRVEAEAFF
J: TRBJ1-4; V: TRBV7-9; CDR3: CASSLSRGEKLFF
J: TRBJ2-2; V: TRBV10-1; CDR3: CAQHYYPGGELFF
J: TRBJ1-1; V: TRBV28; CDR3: CASSLGGRAFF
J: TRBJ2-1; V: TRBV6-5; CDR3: CARAKRGDNEQFF
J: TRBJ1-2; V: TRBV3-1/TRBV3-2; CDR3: CASSQVGAGLTF
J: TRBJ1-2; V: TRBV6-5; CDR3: CASSYSGQGFRGYTF
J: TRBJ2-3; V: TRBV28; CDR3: CAILAGNTDTQYF
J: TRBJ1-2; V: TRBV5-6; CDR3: CASSGQAGLNGYTF
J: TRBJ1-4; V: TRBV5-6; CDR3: CASSSWTGAEEKLFF
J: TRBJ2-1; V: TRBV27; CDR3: CASSPEGFGNEQFF
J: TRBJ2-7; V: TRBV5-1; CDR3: CASSLDLRSEQYF
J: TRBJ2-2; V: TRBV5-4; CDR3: CASSAELAGGRELFF
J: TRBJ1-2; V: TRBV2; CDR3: CASSRDSFYGYTF
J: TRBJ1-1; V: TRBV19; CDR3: CASSIQGARGTEAFF
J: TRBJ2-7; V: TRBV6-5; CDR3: CASAQAGSYEQYF
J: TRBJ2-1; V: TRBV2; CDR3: CARSSGRTNEQFF
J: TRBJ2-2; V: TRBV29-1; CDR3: CSVWSGSSTGELFF
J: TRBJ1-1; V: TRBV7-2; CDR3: CASSQLGGNTEAFF
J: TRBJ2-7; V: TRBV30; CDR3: CAWKDLLGGGPYEQYF
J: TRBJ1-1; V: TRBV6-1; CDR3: CASSEDRRMNTEAFF
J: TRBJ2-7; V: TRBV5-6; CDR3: CASSFDGGSYEQYF
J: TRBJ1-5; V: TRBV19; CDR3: CASSPSLMDQPQHF
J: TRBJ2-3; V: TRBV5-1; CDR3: CASSIQGARGTDTQYF
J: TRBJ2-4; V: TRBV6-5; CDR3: CASSRDNIQYF
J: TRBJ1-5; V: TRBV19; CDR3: CASSIGPYSNQPQHF